This TCR beta chain was captured by sequencing in a study of T cell repertoires in aging, cancer and after chemotherapy. Study-wide background: Six age groups, ranging from 30 or younger to 70 or older, included the donors. Clear clonal overlap appeared across healthy donor samples taken over several months to years.

Multiplex touch-down PCR with TRB-A/B primers amplified rearranged V-D-J TRB sequences. From the multiplex PCR reads, TCRdb called clonotypes with MiXCR, one entry per CDR3 protein. The sample has under 2,500 distinct CDR3 sequences, roughly a quarter seen once; the top ten hold around 12%. The template was genomic DNA from peripheral blood, not RNA. By share, this clonotype ranks as medium-sized. The CDR3 has 14 amino acids. The germline CDR1 and CDR2 sequences are MNHNS and SASEGT. The V and J ends lost 0 bases and 6 bases, in that order; junction bases with no gene match: 4. V and J are TRBV6-1 and TRBJ1-2; TRBD1 matches 7 bases. This sequence was found in a human donor in good health. Material for sequencing was blood. The CDR3 sequence: CASSEAGTANGYTF. CDR3 DNA sequence: TGTGCCAGCAGTGAAGCAGGGACAGCAAATGGCTACACCTTC.